Presented here are 15 T cell receptor beta chains from one specimen sequenced in a study of identical twins. One entry per CDR3 protein results from TCRdb running MiXCR on the 5' RACE reads. The sample carries 200,000 to 250,000 distinct CDR3 sequences, more than 9% recorded once. The sequencing input was memory T cells sorted from blood. The origin of the receptors is a man aged 45-65 years in good health.

The sample holds many counts of this clonotype. J is TRBJ2-7 and V is TRBV29-1; the match to TRBD1 covers 9 bases. Unmatched junction bases numbered 1, after V lost 5 bases and J lost 2 bases. CDR1 and CDR2 (germline): SQVTM, ANQGSEA. The CDR3 runs 12 residues. The CDR3 sequence is CSVRQGAYEQYF. Here the CDR3 DNA reads TGCAGCGTTCGACAGGGGGCCTACGAGCAGTACTTC.

This clonotype has ten or more counts. The chain has TRBV3-1 and TRBJ2-3; perhaps TRBD2 as D (5 bases). CDR1 is LGHDT and CDR2 is YNNKEL in the germline V gene (reference sequence). V shed 2 bases and J shed 2 bases, with 8 bases lying between them. The CDR3 has 14 residues. The DNA of the CDR3 is TGTGCCAGCAGCCAATTACTAGACACAGATACGCAGTATTTT. Residues: CASSQLLDTDTQYF.

This clonotype occurred many times. The V call is TRBV20-1, the J call TRBJ2-7; D might be TRBD1 (5 bases). The germline V gene encodes CDR1 DFQATT and CDR2 SNEGSKA (reference sequence). V lost 4 bases and J lost 5, with 12 bases in between. CDR3 length equals 12 residues. As DNA, the CDR3 is TGCAGTGCTACCCTTTTAGGGGACGAGCAGTACTTC. Protein product: CSATLLGDEQYF.

This clonotype was picked up a small number of times. The chain has TRBV20-1 and TRBJ1-2; possible D gene TRBD1, 6 bases. V lost 3 bases and J 2 bases, leaving 7 bases between the germline ends. Germline assignment: CDR1 DFQATT and CDR2 SNEGSKA (reference sequence). The CDR3 runs 12 residues. The DNA for the CDR3 is TGCAGTGCTAGCGGACAGAACTATGGCTACACCTTC. It is translated as CSASGQNYGYTF.

This clonotype was seen ten or more times. This chain uses TRBV12-3 or TRBV12-4 with TRBJ2-7, with D possibly being TRBD1 (6 bases). The length of the CDR3 is 14 residues. The V and J ends lost 7 bases and 5 bases respectively, with 18 bases between them. CDR3 amino acids: CASTVTGSWDEQYF. In DNA, the CDR3 is TGTGCCAGCACCGTAACAGGGAGCTGGGACGAGCAGTACTTC.

The table lists this clonotype with many counts. V and J are TRBV10-3 and TRBJ2-3; 7 positions match TRBD2. Losses at the gene ends were 4 bases for V and 5 bases for J; bases not matched to a gene: 12. CDR1 is ENHRY and CDR2 is SYGVKD in the germline V gene. There are 16 residues in the CDR3. CDR3 sequence (DNA): TGTGCCATCAGTGGTGACGCGGGGGATCGGCGAGATACGCAGTATTTT. Its translation: CAISGDAGDRRDTQYF.

This clonotype was recorded only once. In DNA, the CDR3 is TGTGCCAGCAGTACCGACAGGGGCAGAGGGGAGACCCAGTACTTC. As protein: CASSTDRGRGETQYF. The chain has TRBV25-1 and TRBJ2-5, with 8 bases identical to TRBD1. From germline, CDR1 is MGHDK and CDR2 SYGVNS. V shed 5 bases and J 5 bases; nucleotides not matched to a gene: 10. This CDR3 has 15 amino acids.

This chain joins TRBV5-1 and TRBJ2-3; 10 bases align to TRBD1. CDR3 length equals 16 residues. The germline V gene has CDR1 SGHRS and CDR2 YFSETQ. V shed 4 bases, J shed 1 base, and the junction held 6 bases outside the gene matches. The CDR3 here is CASSPRQGAGTDTQYF. CDR3 in DNA: TGCGCCAGCAGCCCCCGACAGGGGGCAGGCACAGATACGCAGTATTTT.

In this sample, this clonotype turned up many times. V gene TRBV28 combines with J gene TRBJ1-2; the D is unclear. Germline values: CDR1 MDHEN, CDR2 SYDVKM. This CDR3 contains 12 residues. V was shortened by 4 bases and J by 5 bases, with 8 bases between the two germline ends. The CDR3 spells CASSSESYGYTF. DNA for the CDR3: TGTGCCAGCAGTTCCGAGAGTTATGGCTACACCTTC.

This clonotype was detected a few times. The genes are TRBV9 and TRBJ2-1, with 8 bases lining up with TRBD2. Unmatched junction bases numbered 10, after V lost 4 bases and J lost 4 bases. Per germline, CDR1 SGDLS and CDR2 YYNGEE. This CDR3 spans 16 amino acids. CDR3 loop: CASSPRGGVVYNEQFF. CDR3 sequence (DNA): TGTGCCAGCAGCCCACGGGGGGGAGTTGTATACAATGAGCAGTTCTTC.

This clonotype has more than one count but fewer than ten. This chain joins TRBV21-1 and TRBJ1-3; the table's D call, TRBD1, was not checked against the DNA. TRBV21-1 is a pseudogene. CDR3 size: 17 residues. The CDR3 DNA is TGTGCCAGCAGCAACTCCAGGGGGCGGTTGCGCGGAAACACCATATATTTT. Translation gives CASSNSRGRLRGNTIYF.

As to this clonotype: This may stem from a read error, because a much larger clone lies one nucleotide away. The chain carries TRBV10-3 and TRBJ1-2; no definite D call. The V and J ends lost 7 bases and 1 base respectively, with 10 bases between them. The CDR3 sequence is 13 residues long. Germline V CDR1 and CDR2: ENHRY, SYGVKD. Here the CDR3 DNA reads TGTGCCATCATGGAACCGGGTAACTATGGCTACACCTTC. Its translation is CAIMEPGNYGYTF.

This clonotype was seen a handful of times. The chain is built from TRBV7-8 and TRBJ1-2, with 10 bases lining up with TRBD1. V trimming: 1 base; J trimming: 8 bases; junction bases outside the gene matches: 4. Germline lookup yields CDR1 SGHVS and CDR2 FQNEAQ. The CDR3 sequence is 14 residues long. CDR3: CASSLGQGAWGYTF. CDR3 DNA: TGTGCCAGCAGCTTAGGACAGGGGGCTTGGGGCTACACCTTC.

This clonotype was seen many times. The V call is TRBV20-1, the J call TRBJ2-2; TRBD1 matches 9 bases. Trimming removed 3 bases from V and 2 bases from J; junction bases left unmatched: 1. Germline values: CDR1 DFQATT, CDR2 SNEGSKA (reference sequence). This CDR3 is built from 14 residues. The CDR3 spells CSARGQGNTGELFF. The DNA of the CDR3 is TGCAGTGCTAGGGGACAGGGAAACACCGGGGAGCTGTTTTTT.

This clonotype was recorded a few times. This chain connects TRBV5-8 to TRBJ1-6, with 10 bases fitting TRBD1. CDR1 is SGHTS and CDR2 is YDEGEE in the germline V gene. J gave up 8 bases and V 4 bases, and 9 bases lay outside the gene matches. The CDR3 is made up of 16 amino acids. The CDR3 nucleotides are TGTGCCAGCAGCAAACCCGGGACAGGGGTTGATTCACCCCTCCACTTT. This translates into CASSKPGTGVDSPLHF.